This TCR beta chain was recorded in a study of metastatic and nonmetastatic thyroid tumors. Looking at the study overall: Malignant and benign thyroid patients had repertoires compared in peripheral blood and tumor or nodule tissue. General study findings and limits: A significant increase in TCR beta diversity was reportedly seen in malignant thyroid tumors relative to benign nodules, in blood and tumor.

Concerning this clone: What it binds is not known.

Using MiXCR, TCRdb reanalyzed the PCR reads. Counted here are over 10,000 clones, 12% occurring once; the ten biggest clones make up 32%. Per the germline V gene, CDR1 is KGHSH and CDR2 is LQKENI. Germline trimming cut 6 bases from V and 8 bases from J; bases unmatched to any gene: 14. The CDR3 contains 15 residues. Patients underwent thyroid surgery, and none had received any treatment before it. This chain links TRBV18 with TRBJ2-3, with 7 positions matching TRBD1. This receptor was taken from a female donor with papillary thyroid cancer or a benign thyroid nodule (not recorded which). Some clones in this sample may be carry-over from other donors' samples. What was sequenced was blood. The CDR3 is CASSPQGQCDGTQYF. The CDR3 DNA is TGTGCCAGCTCTCCCCAGGGACAGTGTGATGGTACGCAGTATTTT.